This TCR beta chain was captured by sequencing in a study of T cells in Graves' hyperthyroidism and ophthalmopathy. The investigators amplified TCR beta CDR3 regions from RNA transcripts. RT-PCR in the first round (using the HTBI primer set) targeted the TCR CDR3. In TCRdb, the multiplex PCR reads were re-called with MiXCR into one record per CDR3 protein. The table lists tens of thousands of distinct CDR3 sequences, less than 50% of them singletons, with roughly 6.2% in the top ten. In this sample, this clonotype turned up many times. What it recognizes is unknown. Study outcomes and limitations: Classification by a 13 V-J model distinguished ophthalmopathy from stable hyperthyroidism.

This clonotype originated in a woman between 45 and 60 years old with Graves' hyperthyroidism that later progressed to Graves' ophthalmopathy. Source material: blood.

The CDR3 is CASRTQGTYEQYF. The CDR3 nucleotides are TGTGCCAGCAGAACACAGGGCACCTACGAGCAGTACTTC. The genes are TRBV12-3 or TRBV12-4 and TRBJ2-7; possibly TRBD1 for D (6 bases). Between the trimmed V and J ends, which lost 6 bases and 2 bases, there was a span of 11 bases. The CDR3 runs to 13 residues.